The entry below describes one T cell receptor beta chain. What it binds is not known. Since the CDR3 does not end with the conserved phenylalanine or tryptophan, this likely comes from a read error. The DNA is left out, because the CDR3 cannot be placed on it with certainty; the CDR3 is given as TCRdb lists it. This entry belongs to a study of regulatory T cells in long-lasting Graves disease. Findings and limits, study-wide: Thyroid tissue went unexamined; only peripheral blood was analyzed. Since the sample size was small, accuracy may have been reduced.

Building of the TCR beta libraries involved iRepertoire HTBI primers and Arm-PCR of CDR3 regions. TCRdb itself ran the multiplex PCR reads through MiXCR, one entry per CDR3 protein. This sample yields about 450,000 distinct CDR3 sequences, of which about a sixth are seen a single time; around 10% belongs to the top ten. The time point denotes: newly diagnosed GD, antithyroid drugs for less than 3 months. PBMC-derived RNA was used for the TCR library. Per germline, CDR1 DFQATT and CDR2 SNEGSKA (reference sequence). Including both end residues, the CDR3 is 13 amino acids long. This same sample was also taken into another study, of T cells in Graves' hyperthyroidism and ophthalmopathy. That paper states: Orbital computed tomography, thyroid ultrasound, serum thyroxine and TRAb, and clinical symptoms together informed the diagnoses. Researchers ran a first-round RT-PCR on the TCR CDR3 using the HTBI primer set.

The genes are TRBV20-1 and TRBJ1-2. This specimen was peripheral blood mononuclear cells (PBMCs), taken at new diagnosis, from a patient treated with antithyroid drugs. The sequence was obtained from a woman between 25 and 40 years old with Graves disease. The CDR3 sequence: CSARSSLLLGSTL.